Presented here are 15 T cell receptor beta chains from one specimen sequenced in a study of blood T cell repertoires in COVID-19. Produced via immunoSEQ multiplex PCR; TCRdb's table is partial and in-frame only. The profile shows 150,000 to 200,000 clones, approximately 90% of them singletons. Sequencing was done on a sample of peripheral blood. The origin of the receptors is a man aged 25 to 40 with COVID-19, enrolled during active disease.

J is TRBJ2-1 and V is TRBV27, with D tentatively TRBD2 (5 bases). V lost 6 bases, J lost 3 bases, and 9 bases lay in between. CDR1 and CDR2 (germline): MNHEY, SMNVEV (reference sequence). This CDR3 is 13 amino acids long. The CDR3 is CASRIRGYNEQFF. The CDR3 DNA reads TGTGCCAGCAGAATTCGGGGCTACAATGAGCAGTTCTTC.

This clone was recorded once. V and J are TRBV7-2 and TRBJ1-3, with a possible D match to TRBD1 (5 bases). This CDR3 is 14 amino acids long. Germline V gene sequence: CDR1 SGHTA, CDR2 FQGNSA. Trimming took 1 base from V and 2 from J, leaving 6 bases between them. CDR3 amino acids: CASSLGTTGNTIYF. The CDR3 bases are TGTGCCAGCAGCTTAGGGACAACTGGAAACACCATATATTTT.

The V and J genes are TRBV9 and TRBJ2-6, with 7 bases that match TRBD1. Per the germline V gene, CDR1 is SGDLS and CDR2 is YYNGEE. There are 16 residues in the CDR3. J lost 2 bases, V lost 3 bases, and 5 bases had no gene match. As DNA, the CDR3 is TGTGCCAGCAGCGCGACAGGGAGCACTGGGGCCAACGTCCTGACTTTC. Translated, it gives CASSATGSTGANVLTF.

This sequence joins TRBV18 and TRBJ2-6; TRBD1 aligns across 7 bases. Germline V gene lookup returns CDR1 KGHSH and CDR2 LQKENI. CDR3 size: 16 residues. With 1 base clipped from V and 2 bases from J, the junction kept 2 bases outside the gene matches. The CDR3 protein is CASSPLQGAGANVLTF. The CDR3 DNA sequence: TGTGCCAGCTCACCACTTCAGGGGGCTGGGGCCAACGTCCTGACTTTC.

The chain uses TRBV6-2 or TRBV6-3 and TRBJ1-1; D is uncertain. The germline V gene encodes CDR1 MNHEY and CDR2 SVGEGT. The V gene lost 0 bases and the J gene lost 10 bases, with 6 bases spanning the gap. The CDR3 extends over 11 amino acids. CDR3 loop: CASSYSARAFF. CDR3 bases: TGTGCCAGCAGTTACTCGGCCAGAGCTTTCTTT.

The chain uses TRBV6-1 and TRBJ2-7, with unresolved D. The length of the CDR3 is 12 residues. CDR1 and CDR2 (germline): MNHNS, SASEGT. V was cut by 1 base and J by 4 bases, with 5 bases left in between. In nucleotides, the CDR3 is TGTGCCAGCAGTGAAGGAGCTTACGAGCAGTACTTC. Its protein product is CASSEGAYEQYF.

The table lists this clone with a count of one. The genes are TRBV19 and TRBJ2-7; D is possibly TRBD1 (5 bases). Germline V gives CDR1 LNHDA, CDR2 SQIVND (reference sequence). V was clipped by 4 bases and J by 4 bases, with 5 bases between them. The CDR3 length is 11 residues. The CDR3 DNA reads TGTGCCAGTAGTACAGGGTACGAGCAGTACTTC. It codes for CASSTGYEQYF.

This sequence joins TRBV14 and TRBJ2-5; D is unresolved. V was clipped by 5 bases and J by 2 bases, with 15 bases between them. Germline loops: CDR1 SGHDN, CDR2 FVKESK. The CDR3 sequence is 15 residues long. CDR3 region: CASSSNFLKQETQYF. The DNA for the CDR3 is TGTGCCAGCAGCTCCAACTTCCTGAAGCAAGAGACCCAGTACTTC.

The chain employs TRBV19 and TRBJ1-4, with a tentative D call TRBD1 (6 bases). This CDR3 region has 15 residues. Germline values: CDR1 LNHDA, CDR2 SQIVND (reference sequence). V was shortened by 10 bases and J by 5 bases, with 20 bases between the two germline ends. The CDR3 DNA sequence: TGTGCCACCTCGACAGGATTACACCTAAATGAAAAACTGTTTTTT. Amino acid sequence: CATSTGLHLNEKLFF.

The V call is TRBV5-4, the J call TRBJ2-5; 11 bases fit TRBD2. Germline V gene sequence: CDR1 SGHNT, CDR2 YYREEE (reference sequence). The junction had 11 bases not matched to a gene; V was cut back by 4 bases and J by 6 bases. The CDR3 has 16 residues. The CDR3 reads CASSATRGLAVKTQYF. The CDR3 nucleotides are TGTGCCAGCAGCGCCACCCGGGGACTAGCGGTTAAGACCCAGTACTTC.

This clone was seen once. V is TRBV7-3 and J is TRBJ2-2; 13 bases fit TRBD2. The CDR3 extends over 18 amino acids. Trimming at V came to 5 bases and at J to 3 bases, leaving 9 bases not matched to a gene. Germline loops: CDR1 SGHTA, CDR2 FQGTGA. The CDR3 DNA is TGTGCCAGCAGCCCCTGGGTTGGACTAGCGGGGGACACCGGGGAGCTGTTTTTT. This codes for CASSPWVGLAGDTGELFF.

The chain joins TRBV29-1 to TRBJ1-3; the match to TRBD1 covers 8 bases. Trimming removed 8 bases from V and 4 bases from J; junction bases left unmatched: 1. The length of the CDR3 is 11 residues. Germline V gives CDR1 SQVTM, CDR2 ANQGSEA. CDR3 DNA: TGCAGCTGGACAGGGGGAAACACCATATATTTT. Its protein product is CSWTGGNTIYF.

V and J are TRBV11-3 and TRBJ2-3, with D possibly being TRBD2 (5 bases). Trimming removed 5 bases from V and 8 bases from J, with 17 bases in between. This CDR3 is 14 amino acids long. Germline CDR1 is SGHNT and CDR2 is YENEEA. For the CDR3, the DNA is TGTGCCAGCAGCACTAGAAAAGAGGGCTCTACGCAGTATTTT. As protein: CASSTRKEGSTQYF.

This chain links TRBV7-8 with TRBJ1-1; 9 positions agree with TRBD1. V lost 6 bases to trimming and J lost 1 base; unmatched junction nucleotides: 6. CDR1 is SGHVS, CDR2 FQNEAQ, per germline. The CDR3 has 15 residues. CDR3: CASRGQGNRNTEAFF. The CDR3 DNA follows: TGTGCCAGCAGAGGACAGGGGAATCGGAACACTGAAGCTTTCTTT. Together with reference TRBV7-8 and TRBJ1-1, the CDR3 gives the full variable domain: GAGVSQSPRYKVAKRGQDVALRCDPISGHVSLFWYQQALGQGPEFLTYFQNEAQLDKSGLPSDRFFAERPEGSVSTLKIQRTQQEDSAVYLCASRGQGNRNTEAFFGQGTRLTVV.

The table lists this clone with a few counts. A junction end diverges from the germline sequence, so it may reflect a read error. The chain employs TRBV5-6 and TRBJ1-1; D possibly corresponds to TRBD1 (5 bases). CDR3 size: 18 residues. CDR1 is SGHDT and CDR2 is YYEEEE in the germline V gene. CDR3 sequence reads: CASTLAGRGHLPNTEAFF. The CDR3 DNA is TGTGCCAGCACCTTGGCCGGGAGGGGTCATCTCCCGAACACTGAAGCTTTCTTT.